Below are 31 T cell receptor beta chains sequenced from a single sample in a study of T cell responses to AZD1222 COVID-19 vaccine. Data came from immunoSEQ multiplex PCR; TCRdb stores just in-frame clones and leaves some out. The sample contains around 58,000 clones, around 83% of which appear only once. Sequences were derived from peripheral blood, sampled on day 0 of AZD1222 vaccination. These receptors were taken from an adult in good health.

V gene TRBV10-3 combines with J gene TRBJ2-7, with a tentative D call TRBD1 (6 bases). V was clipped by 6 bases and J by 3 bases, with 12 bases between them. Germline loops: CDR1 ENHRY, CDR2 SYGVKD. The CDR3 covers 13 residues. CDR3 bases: TGTGCCATCAGCGTTGGACAGCACTACGAGCAGTACTTC. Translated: CAISVGQHYEQYF.

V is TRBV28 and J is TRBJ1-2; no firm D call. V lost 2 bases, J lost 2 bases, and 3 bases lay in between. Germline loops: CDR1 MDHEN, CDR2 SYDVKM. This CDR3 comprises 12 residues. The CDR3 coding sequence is TGTGCCAGCAGTTTACAGAACTATGGCTACACCTTC. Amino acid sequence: CASSLQNYGYTF.

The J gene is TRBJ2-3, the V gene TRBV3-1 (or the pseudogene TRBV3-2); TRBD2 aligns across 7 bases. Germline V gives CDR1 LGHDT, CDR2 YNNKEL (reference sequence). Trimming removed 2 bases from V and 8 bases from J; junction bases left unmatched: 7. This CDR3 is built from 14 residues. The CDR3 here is CASSQLRSGGTQYF. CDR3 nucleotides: TGTGCCAGCAGCCAATTAAGGTCGGGGGGTACGCAGTATTTT.

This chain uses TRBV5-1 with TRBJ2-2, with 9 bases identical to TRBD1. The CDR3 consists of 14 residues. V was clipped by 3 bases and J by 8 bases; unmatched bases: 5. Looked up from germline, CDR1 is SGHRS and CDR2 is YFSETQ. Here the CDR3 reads CASSSGTGSGELFF. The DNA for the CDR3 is TGCGCCAGCAGCTCCGGGACAGGGTCAGGGGAGCTGTTTTTT.

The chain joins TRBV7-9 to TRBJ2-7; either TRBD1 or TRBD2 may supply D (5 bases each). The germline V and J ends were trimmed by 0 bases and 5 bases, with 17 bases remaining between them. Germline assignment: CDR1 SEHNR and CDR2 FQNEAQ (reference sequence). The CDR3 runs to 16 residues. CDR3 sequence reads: CASSLARGVGLHEQYF. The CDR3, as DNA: TGTGCCAGCAGCTTAGCGAGGGGCGTGGGTTTGCACGAGCAGTACTTC. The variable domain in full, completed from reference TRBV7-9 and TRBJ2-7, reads DTGVSQNPRHKITKRGQNVTFRCDPISEHNRLYWYRQTLGQGPEFLTYFQNEAQLEKSRLLSDRFSAERPKGSFSTLEIQRTEQGDSAMYLCASSLARGVGLHEQYFGPGTRLTVT.

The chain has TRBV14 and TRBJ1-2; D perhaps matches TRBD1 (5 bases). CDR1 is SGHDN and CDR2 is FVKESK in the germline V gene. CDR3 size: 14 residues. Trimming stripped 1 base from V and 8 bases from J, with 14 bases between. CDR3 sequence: CASSQGQPPRGYTF. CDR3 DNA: TGTGCCAGCAGCCAAGGACAGCCCCCTAGGGGCTACACCTTC. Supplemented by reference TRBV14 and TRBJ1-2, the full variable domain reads EAGVTQFPSHSVIEKGQTVTLRCDPISGHDNLYWYRRVMGKEIKFLLHFVKESKQDESGMPNNRFLAERTGGTYSTLKVQPAELEDSGVYFCASSQGQPPRGYTFGSGTRLTVV.

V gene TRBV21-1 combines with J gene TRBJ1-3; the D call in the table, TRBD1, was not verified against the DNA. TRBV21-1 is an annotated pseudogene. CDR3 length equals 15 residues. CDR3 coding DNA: TGTGCCAGCACCTCGACAGGGAATTATGGAAACACCATATATTTT. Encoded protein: CASTSTGNYGNTIYF.

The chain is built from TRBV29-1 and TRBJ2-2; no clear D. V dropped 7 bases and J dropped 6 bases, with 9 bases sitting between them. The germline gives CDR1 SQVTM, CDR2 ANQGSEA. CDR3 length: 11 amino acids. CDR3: CSAAWSGELFF. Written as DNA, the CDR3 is TGCAGCGCCGCGTGGTCCGGGGAGCTGTTTTTT.

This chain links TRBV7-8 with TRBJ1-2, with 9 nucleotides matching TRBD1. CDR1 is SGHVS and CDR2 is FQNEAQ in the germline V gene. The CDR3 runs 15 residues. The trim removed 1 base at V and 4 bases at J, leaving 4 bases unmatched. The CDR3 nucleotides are TGTGCCAGCAGCTTAGTTGAGACAGGGGGCTATGGCTACACCTTC. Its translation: CASSLVETGGYGYTF.

The CDR3: CASSEFDSRTDTQYF. As DNA, the CDR3 is TGTGCCAGCAGCGAATTTGACAGCCGCACAGATACGCAGTATTTT. V gene TRBV21-1 combines with J gene TRBJ2-3; TRBD1 is taken as the D call from the table, unchecked against the DNA. TRBV21-1 constitutes a pseudogene. The CDR3 extends over 15 amino acids.

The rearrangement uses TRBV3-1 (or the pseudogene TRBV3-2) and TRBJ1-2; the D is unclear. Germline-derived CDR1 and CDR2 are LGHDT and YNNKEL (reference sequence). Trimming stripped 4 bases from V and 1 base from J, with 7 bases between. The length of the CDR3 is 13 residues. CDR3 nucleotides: TGTGCCAGCAGCCGACGGATTAACTATGGCTACACCTTC. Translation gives CASSRRINYGYTF.

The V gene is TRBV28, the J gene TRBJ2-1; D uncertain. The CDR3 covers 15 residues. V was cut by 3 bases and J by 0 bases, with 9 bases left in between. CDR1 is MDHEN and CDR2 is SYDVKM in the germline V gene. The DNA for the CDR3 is TGTGCCAGCAGTTTTCCGGCCCGCTCCTACAATGAGCAGTTCTTC. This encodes CASSFPARSYNEQFF.

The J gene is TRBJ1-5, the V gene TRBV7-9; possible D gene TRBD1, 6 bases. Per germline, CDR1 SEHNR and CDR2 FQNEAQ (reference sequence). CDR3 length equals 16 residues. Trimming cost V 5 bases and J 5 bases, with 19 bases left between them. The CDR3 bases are TGTGCCAGCAGCCCGACGAGGGGGGGGCGCGATCAGCCCCAGCATTTT. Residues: CASSPTRGGRDQPQHF.

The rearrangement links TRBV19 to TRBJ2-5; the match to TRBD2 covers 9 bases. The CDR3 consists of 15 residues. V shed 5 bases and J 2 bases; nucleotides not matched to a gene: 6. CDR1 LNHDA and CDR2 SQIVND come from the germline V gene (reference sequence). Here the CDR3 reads CASSGLTSGQETQYF. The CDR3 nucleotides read TGTGCCAGTAGTGGGCTGACTAGCGGACAAGAGACCCAGTACTTC. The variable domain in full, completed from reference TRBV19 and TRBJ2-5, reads DGGITQSPKYLFRKEGQNVTLSCEQNLNHDAMYWYRQDPGQGLRLIYYSQIVNDFQKGDIAEGYSVSREKKESFPLTVTSAQKNPTAFYLCASSGLTSGQETQYFGPGTRLLVL.

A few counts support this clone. CDR3 in DNA: TGTGCCAGCAGCCCGGGGGCGACCAAAAACATTCAGTACTTC. Translating it yields CASSPGATKNIQYF. This rearrangement joins TRBV7-2 to TRBJ2-4; D may correspond to TRBD1 or TRBD2 (6 bases each). Trimming took off 5 bases at V and 2 bases at J, with 10 bases between the two ends. CDR1 and CDR2 from the germline V gene are SGHTA and FQGNSA. This CDR3 region has 14 residues.

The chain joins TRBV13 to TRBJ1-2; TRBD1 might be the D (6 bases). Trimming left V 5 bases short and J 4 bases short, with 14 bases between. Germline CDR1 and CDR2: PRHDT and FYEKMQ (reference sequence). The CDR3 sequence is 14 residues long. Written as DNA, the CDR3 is TGTGCCAGCAGCCTCGGACAGAACCTCTATGGCTACACCTTC. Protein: CASSLGQNLYGYTF.

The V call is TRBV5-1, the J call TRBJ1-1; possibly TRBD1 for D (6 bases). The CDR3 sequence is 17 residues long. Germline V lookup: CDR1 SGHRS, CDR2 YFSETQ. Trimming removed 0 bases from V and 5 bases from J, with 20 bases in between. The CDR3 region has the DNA TGCGCCAGCAGCTTGGGGAATTCGGGGGCCGGGGGAACTGAAGCTTTCTTT. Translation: CASSLGNSGAGGTEAFF. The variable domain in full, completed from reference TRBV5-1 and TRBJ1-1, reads KAGVTQTPRYLIKTRGQQVTLSCSPISGHRSVSWYQQTPGQGLQFLFEYFSETQRNKGNFPGRFSGRQFSNSRSEMNVSTLELGDSALYLCASSLGNSGAGGTEAFFGQGTRLTVV.

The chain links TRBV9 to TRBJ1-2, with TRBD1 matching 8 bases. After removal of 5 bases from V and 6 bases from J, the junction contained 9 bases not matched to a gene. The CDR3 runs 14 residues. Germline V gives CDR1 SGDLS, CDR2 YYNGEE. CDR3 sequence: CASRRQGNYNGYTF. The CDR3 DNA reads TGTGCCAGCAGAAGACAGGGGAATTACAATGGCTACACCTTC.

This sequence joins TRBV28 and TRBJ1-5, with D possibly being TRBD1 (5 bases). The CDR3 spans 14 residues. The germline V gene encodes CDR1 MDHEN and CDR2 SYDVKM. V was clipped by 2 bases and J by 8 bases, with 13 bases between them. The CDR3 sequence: CASSLRRGVKPQHF. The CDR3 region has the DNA TGTGCCAGCAGTTTACGAAGAGGGGTGAAGCCCCAGCATTTT.

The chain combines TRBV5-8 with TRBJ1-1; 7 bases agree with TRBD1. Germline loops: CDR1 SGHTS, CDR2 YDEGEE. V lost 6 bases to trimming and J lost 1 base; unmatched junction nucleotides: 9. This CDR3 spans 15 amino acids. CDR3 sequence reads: CASTTVGTANTEAFF. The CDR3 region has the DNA TGTGCCAGCACCACCGTCGGGACAGCGAACACTGAAGCTTTCTTT. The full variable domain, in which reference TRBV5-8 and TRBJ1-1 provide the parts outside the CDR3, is EAGVTQSPTHLIKTRGQQATLRCSPISGHTSVYWYQQALGLGLQFLLWYDEGEERNRGNFPPRFSGRQFPNYSSELNVNALELEDSALYLCASTTVGTANTEAFFGQGTRLTVV.

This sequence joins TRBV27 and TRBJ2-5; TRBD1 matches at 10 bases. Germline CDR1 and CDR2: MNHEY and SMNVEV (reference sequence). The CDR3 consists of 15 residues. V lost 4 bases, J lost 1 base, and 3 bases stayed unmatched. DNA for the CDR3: TGTGCCAGCAGTTCATGGACAGGGGGCCAAGAGACCCAGTACTTC. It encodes CASSSWTGGQETQYF.

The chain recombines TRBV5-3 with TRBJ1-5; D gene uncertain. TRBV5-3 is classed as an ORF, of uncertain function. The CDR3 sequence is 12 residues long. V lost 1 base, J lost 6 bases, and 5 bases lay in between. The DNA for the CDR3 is TGTGCCAGAAGCTTGACTCCTCAGCCCCAGCATTTT. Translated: CARSLTPQPQHF.

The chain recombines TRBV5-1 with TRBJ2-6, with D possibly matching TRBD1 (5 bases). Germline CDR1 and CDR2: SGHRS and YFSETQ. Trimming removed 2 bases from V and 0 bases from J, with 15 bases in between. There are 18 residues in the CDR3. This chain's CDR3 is CASSFAQGRSSGANVLTF. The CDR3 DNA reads TGCGCCAGCAGCTTCGCTCAGGGTCGGAGCTCTGGGGCCAACGTCCTGACTTTC.

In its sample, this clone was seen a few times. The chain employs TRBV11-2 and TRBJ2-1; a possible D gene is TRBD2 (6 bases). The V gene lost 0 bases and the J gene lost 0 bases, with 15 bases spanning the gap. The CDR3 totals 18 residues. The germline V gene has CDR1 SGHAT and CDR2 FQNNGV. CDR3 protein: CASSLEWSSGSSYNEQFF. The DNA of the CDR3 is TGTGCCAGCAGCTTAGAGTGGAGTAGCGGTAGCTCCTACAATGAGCAGTTCTTC.

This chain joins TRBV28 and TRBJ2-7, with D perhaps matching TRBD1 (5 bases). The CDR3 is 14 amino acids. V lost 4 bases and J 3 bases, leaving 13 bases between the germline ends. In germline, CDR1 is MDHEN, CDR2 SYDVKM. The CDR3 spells CASSSTGAFYEQYF. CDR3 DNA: TGTGCCAGCAGTTCCACAGGCGCCTTCTACGAGCAGTACTTC.

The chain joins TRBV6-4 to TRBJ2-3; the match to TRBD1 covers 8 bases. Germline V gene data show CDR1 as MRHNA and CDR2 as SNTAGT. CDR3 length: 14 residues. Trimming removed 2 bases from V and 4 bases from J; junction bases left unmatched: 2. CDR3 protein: CASSDTDRADTQYF. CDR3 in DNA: TGTGCCAGCAGTGACACGGACAGGGCAGATACGCAGTATTTT.

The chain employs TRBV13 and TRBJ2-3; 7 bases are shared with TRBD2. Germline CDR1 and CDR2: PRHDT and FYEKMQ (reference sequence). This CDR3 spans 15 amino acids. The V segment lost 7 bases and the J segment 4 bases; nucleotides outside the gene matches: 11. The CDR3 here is CASTERSGNADTQYF. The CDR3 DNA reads TGTGCCAGCACCGAACGCAGCGGGAACGCAGATACGCAGTATTTT.

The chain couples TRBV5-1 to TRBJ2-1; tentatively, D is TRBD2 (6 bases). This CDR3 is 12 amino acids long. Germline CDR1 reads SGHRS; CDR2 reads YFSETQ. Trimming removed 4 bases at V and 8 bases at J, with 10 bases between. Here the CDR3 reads CASSLGEDEQFF. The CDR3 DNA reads TGCGCCAGCAGCCTGGGGGAGGATGAGCAGTTCTTC.

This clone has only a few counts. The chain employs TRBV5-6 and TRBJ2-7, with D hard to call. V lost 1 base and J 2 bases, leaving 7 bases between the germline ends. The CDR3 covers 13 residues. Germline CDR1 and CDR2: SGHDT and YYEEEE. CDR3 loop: CASSLYSTYEQYF. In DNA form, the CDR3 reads TGTGCCAGCAGCTTGTACAGCACCTACGAGCAGTACTTC.

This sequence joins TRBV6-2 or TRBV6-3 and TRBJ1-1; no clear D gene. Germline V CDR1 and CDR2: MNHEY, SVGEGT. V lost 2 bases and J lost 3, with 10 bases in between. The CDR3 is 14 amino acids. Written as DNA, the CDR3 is TGTGCCAGCAGTTACGGTTACATGGACACTGAAGCTTTCTTT. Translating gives CASSYGYMDTEAFF.

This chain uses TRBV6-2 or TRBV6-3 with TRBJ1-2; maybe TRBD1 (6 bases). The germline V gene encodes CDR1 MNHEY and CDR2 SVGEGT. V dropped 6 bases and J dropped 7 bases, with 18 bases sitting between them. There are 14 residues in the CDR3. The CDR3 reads CASSLGGEIGGYTF. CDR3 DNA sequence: TGTGCCAGCAGCCTCGGGGGCGAGATAGGTGGCTACACCTTC.